A selection of T cell receptor beta chains follows, all from one sample in a study of T cells expressing NK-cell markers. For each CDR3 protein, TCRdb gives one entry from its re-call of the 5' RACE reads, without DNA. Listed are about 110,000 distinct CDR3 sequences; roughly 18% falls within the top ten. Sequencing was done on a sample of blood T cells: a sorted CD56 or NKG2C T cell subset, CD4+ or CD8+ T cells, or bulk PBMC T cells (not recorded which). These receptors were collected from a woman between 18 and 70 years old in good health. Both conserved end residues are part of each CDR3.

v_call,cdr3_length,j_call,cdr3_aa
TRBV29-1,13,TRBJ2-1,CSVVSGGYNEQFF
TRBV12-3/TRBV12-4,15,TRBJ1-5,CASSTTGWSNQPQHF
TRBV28,13,TRBJ2-7,CASSFSQGDEQYF
TRBV28,14,TRBJ2-7,CASSLPADSSEQYF
TRBV6-2/TRBV6-3,14,TRBJ1-1,CASSFQTVNTEAFF
TRBV4-2,15,TRBJ2-5,CASSQVKGEGETQYF
TRBV4-3,15,TRBJ2-1,CASSSLPGGLNEQFF
TRBV6-5,16,TRBJ1-1,CASSSRFRTGDTEAFF
TRBV5-1,15,TRBJ2-7,CASSFAWGPAYEQYF
TRBV12-3/TRBV12-4,14,TRBJ2-5,CASSLLVRQETQYF
TRBV7-6,15,TRBJ1-6,CASTQGDRGNSPLHF
TRBV5-1,14,TRBJ2-7,CASSLRQGVYEQYF
TRBV7-9,15,TRBJ2-5,CASSPRLAEQETQYF
TRBV7-2,16,TRBJ2-2,CASSSSGEPPDGELFF
TRBV30,13,TRBJ2-7,CAWSVSTSSEQYF
TRBV2,12,TRBJ2-5,CASIAEGETQYF
TRBV6-2/TRBV6-3,15,TRBJ2-7,CASSSEPGQAYEQYF
TRBV20-1,12,TRBJ2-7,CSARDADYEQYF
TRBV20-1,16,TRBJ2-5,CSARDRLAGAEETQYF
TRBV5-1,12,TRBJ1-2,CASSPLGGDYTF
TRBV4-3,14,TRBJ1-1,CASSAGVGNTEAFF
TRBV6-2/TRBV6-3,14,TRBJ1-1,CASSSTGGYTEAFF
TRBV20-1,15,TRBJ2-1,CSAPGTESSYNEQFF
TRBV11-2,13,TRBJ2-1,CASSLGTYNEQFF
TRBV20-1,15,TRBJ2-7,CSATSGGGAEYEQYF
TRBV14,15,TRBJ2-3,CASSQEMSYTDTQYF
TRBV9,13,TRBJ1-1,CASSGGKGTEAFF
TRBV7-9,12,TRBJ2-7,CASSPQSYEQYF
TRBV6-5,13,TRBJ1-1,CASSYSRGLEAFF
TRBV12-3/TRBV12-4,15,TRBJ2-1,CASSVGLSSYNEQFF
TRBV30,13,TRBJ1-1,CAWSARTGDEAFF
TRBV4-1,14,TRBJ2-5,CASSVRTAQETQYF
TRBV20-1,15,TRBJ2-1,CSARGDREAYNEQFF
TRBV28,14,TRBJ2-5,CASILGQGGETQYF
TRBV29-1,13,TRBJ2-1,CSVATGLRNEQFF
TRBV14,14,TRBJ2-7,CASSPGTVSYEQYF
TRBV10-3,18,TRBJ2-2,CATEGRGTGFSNTGELFF
TRBV5-1,15,TRBJ2-1,CASGWTSGTYNEQFF
TRBV7-6,16,TRBJ2-3,CASSPGWTPSTDTQYF
TRBV30,14,TRBJ2-5,CAWSLDAGQETQYF
TRBV27,16,TRBJ2-1,CASSLSAGGAYNEQFF
TRBV7-2,13,TRBJ2-2,CASSLVTTGELFF
TRBV28,13,TRBJ2-7,CASSPSGVGEQYF
TRBV7-2,14,TRBJ2-7,CASSLLWTRDEQYF
TRBV2,14,TRBJ2-3,CASSDSASTDTQYF
TRBV29-1,11,TRBJ2-1,CSGDTYNEQFF
TRBV5-6,16,TRBJ2-7,CASSLAMAGSLYEQYF
TRBV25-1,11,TRBJ1-1,CASSLATEAFF
TRBV3-1,16,TRBJ2-1,CASSRPSSGRRNEQFF
TRBV20-1,15,TRBJ2-2,CSARDYPGNTGELFF
TRBV6-5,15,TRBJ2-1,CASSFSGGPYNEQFF
TRBV29-1,15,TRBJ1-2,CSVSRLGYSWGGYTF
TRBV7-9,12,TRBJ2-2,CASSPQDGELFF
TRBV29-1,14,TRBJ2-2,CSVVGLAATGELFF
TRBV6-4,15,TRBJ2-3,CASSSGQGPTDTQYF
TRBV27,14,TRBJ2-2,CASSFTSDTGELFF
TRBV7-9,13,TRBJ2-7,CASQRGQGHEQYF
TRBV7-9,13,TRBJ1-1,CASADTVNTEAFF
TRBV9,15,TRBJ2-7,CASSVASGDSYEQYF
TRBV13,14,TRBJ2-7,CASSPRDTTYEQYF